This is a list of T cell receptor beta chains from one sample in a study of T cells in Graves' hyperthyroidism and ophthalmopathy. TCRdb re-analysed the multiplex PCR reads in MiXCR, keeping a single row per CDR3 protein. Among hundreds of thousands of distinct CDR3 sequences listed, around 15% were seen once. The sequencing sample was made of blood. The receptors were gathered from a woman aged 40 to 50 with Graves' ophthalmopathy. The CDR3 runs from the conserved cysteine through the conserved F or W. A D gene is named only where the DNA matches it firmly. Rows give clone size only sometimes, using once, few, many, or a class for an expanded clone.

TRBD1 | many | TRBJ2-7 | TRBV6-1 | CASRRTGSINEQYF | TGTGCCAGCAGACGGACAGGGTCTATCAACGAGCAGTACTTC
- | - | TRBJ1-1 | TRBV10-1 | CASRQDVNTEAFF | TGCGCCAGCAGACAGGACGTGAACACTGAAGCTTTCTTT
TRBD2 | few | TRBJ2-2 | TRBV20-1 | CSARELAGTTGELFF | TGCAGTGCTAGGGAACTAGCGGGAACAACCGGGGAGCTGTTTTTT
- | many | TRBJ2-1 | TRBV18 | CASSPRLDLNEQFF | TGTGCCAGCTCACCACGTCTAGATCTCAATGAGCAGTTCTTC
TRBD1 | many | TRBJ1-2 | TRBV6-1 | CASNTAGQNYGYTF | TGTGCCAGCAATACCGCGGGACAGAACTATGGCTACACCTTC
TRBD1 | many | TRBJ1-1 | TRBV28 | CASSLPAGQGRTEAFF | TGTGCCAGCAGCCTCCCCGCCGGACAGGGAAGAACTGAAGCTTTCTTT
- | - | TRBJ2-5 | TRBV11-2 | CASSIRTDQETQYF | TGTGCCAGCAGTATCAGGACAGACCAAGAGACCCAGTACTTC
- | many | TRBJ1-3 | TRBV6-1 | CASHREASGNTIYF | TGTGCCAGCCACAGGGAGGCCTCTGGAAACACCATATATTTT
TRBD1 | many | TRBJ1-1 | TRBV27 | CASSLVDRVTEAFF | TGTGCCAGCAGTTTAGTCGACAGGGTCACTGAAGCTTTCTTT
TRBD1 | many | TRBJ1-1 | TRBV24-1 | CATSDGPGTGGDRTEAFF | TGTGCCACCAGTGACGGACCAGGGACAGGGGGCGATAGGACTGAAGCTTTCTTT
- | many | TRBJ2-5 | TRBV6-2/TRBV6-3 | CASSYSPGVSETQYF | TGTGCCAGCAGTTACTCACCCGGGGTCAGCGAGACCCAGTACTTC
- | - | TRBJ1-2 | TRBV27 | CASKALGDNYGYTF | TGTGCCAGCAAGGCTCTTGGGGACAACTATGGCTACACCTTC
- | many | TRBJ1-1 | TRBV6-5 | CASSYFPGRGTEAFF | TGTGCCAGCAGTTATTTTCCCGGCCGTGGCACTGAAGCTTTCTTT
TRBD2 | many | TRBJ2-5 | TRBV12-3/TRBV12-4 | CASTLVGGQETQYF | TGTGCCAGCACCTTGGTGGGGGGGCAAGAGACCCAGTACTTC
- | many | TRBJ1-5 | TRBV2 | CASSEIGGYQPQHF | TGTGCCAGCAGTGAGATTGGGGGGTATCAGCCCCAGCATTTT
TRBD1 | - | TRBJ2-7 | TRBV11-1 | CASSAQTGTGAHEQYF | TGTGCCAGCAGCGCCCAAACCGGGACAGGGGCCCACGAGCAGTACTTC
- | many | TRBJ1-2 | TRBV29-1 | CSVEGSSDTNYGYTF | TGCAGCGTTGAAGGGAGCTCGGACACAAACTATGGCTACACCTTC
TRBD1 | many | TRBJ2-1 | TRBV7-6 | CASSSGQSGNNEQFF | TGTGCCAGCAGCTCGGGACAGTCGGGCAACAATGAGCAGTTCTTC
- | many | TRBJ2-5 | TRBV6-1 | CATTGVQIQETQYF | TGTGCCACCACGGGGGTACAGATCCAAGAGACCCAGTACTTC
TRBD1 | - | TRBJ2-5 | TRBV7-9 | CASSQLDRGTETQYF | TGTGCCAGCAGCCAACTCGACAGGGGGACGGAGACCCAGTACTTC
- | few | TRBJ2-7 | TRBV29-1 | CSVAVGRSYEQYF | TGCAGCGTTGCCGTGGGCCGGTCCTACGAGCAGTACTTC
- | - | TRBJ2-5 | TRBV2 | CATAPQGVGETQYF | TGTGCCACCGCCCCGCAGGGAGTGGGAGAGACCCAGTACTTC
- | many | TRBJ2-7 | TRBV4-1 | CASSQVGVTDEQYF | TGCGCCAGCAGCCAAGTCGGGGTAACGGACGAGCAGTACTTC
TRBD2 | many | TRBJ2-7 | TRBV15 | CATSRDLAASSYEQYF | TGTGCCACCAGCAGAGATCTAGCGGCCTCCTCCTACGAGCAGTACTTC
TRBD1 | many | TRBJ2-7 | TRBV19 | CASSEGTGRDYEQYF | TGTGCCAGTAGTGAGGGGACAGGGAGAGACTACGAGCAGTACTTC
TRBD1 | many | TRBJ2-7 | TRBV5-1 | CASSFQGETYEQYF | TGCGCCAGCAGCTTTCAGGGGGAAACCTACGAGCAGTACTTC
- | many | TRBJ1-1 | TRBV12-3/TRBV12-4 | CASSFSTNTEAFF | TGTGCCAGCAGTTTTTCCACAAACACTGAAGCTTTCTTT
- | many | TRBJ1-5 | TRBV19 | CASTQVGSQPQHF | TGTGCCAGTACCCAGGTAGGCTCTCAGCCCCAGCATTTT
TRBD2 | - | TRBJ2-7 | TRBV28 | CASSVSGTRSGEQYF | TGTGCCAGCAGTGTATCCGGGACTAGGTCGGGTGAGCAGTACTTC
TRBD1 | - | TRBJ2-7 | TRBV6-1 | CASSLPGRTGASYEQYF | TGTGCCAGCAGTCTCCCCGGAAGGACAGGGGCAAGCTACGAGCAGTACTTC
- | - | TRBJ1-3 | TRBV5-6 | CASSLAFTGSGNTIYF | TGTGCCAGCAGCTTGGCCTTCACGGGGTCTGGAAACACCATATATTTT
TRBD2 | - | TRBJ2-5 | TRBV10-3 | CAISPTSGTQETQYF | TGTGCCATCAGCCCGACTAGCGGGACTCAAGAGACCCAGTACTTC
- | few | TRBJ2-7 | TRBV5-1 | CASSLEGWSYEQYF | TGCGCCAGCAGCTTGGAAGGGTGGTCCTACGAGCAGTACTTC
- | many | TRBJ1-1 | TRBV2 | CASGVRMNTEAFF | TGTGCCAGCGGCGTACGGATGAACACTGAAGCTTTCTTT
- | - | TRBJ1-2 | TRBV27 | CASSLTPGQVGYTF | TGTGCCAGCAGCCTTACCCCGGGACAAGTCGGCTACACCTTC
- | few | TRBJ1-1 | TRBV19 | CASKSRLYTEAFF | TGTGCCAGTAAGTCCCGACTGTACACTGAAGCTTTCTTT
TRBD2 | many | TRBJ2-7 | TRBV5-1 | CASSSLGTSGRDEQYF | TGCGCCAGCAGCTCGCTCGGGACTAGCGGGAGGGACGAGCAGTACTTC
- | many | TRBJ1-2 | TRBV4-1 | CASSQDRLGSNGYTF | TGCGCCAGCAGCCAAGATCGGTTAGGGAGTAATGGCTACACCTTC
- | many | TRBJ2-7 | TRBV12-3/TRBV12-4 | CASSLGEGEQYF | TGTGCCAGCAGCTTAGGTGAGGGGGAGCAGTACTTC
TRBD1 | many | TRBJ2-7 | TRBV14 | CASSQFNSGQVVHEQYF | TGTGCCAGCAGCCAATTTAACTCGGGACAGGTAGTCCACGAGCAGTACTTC
TRBD2 | many | TRBJ2-7 | TRBV20-1 | CSASGLAGDRYF | TGCAGTGCTTCGGGACTAGCGGGAGACCGATACTTC
TRBD2 | few | TRBJ2-7 | TRBV28 | CASSHLLAGEGPYEQYF | TGTGCCAGCAGTCACTTGCTAGCGGGAGAGGGTCCCTACGAGCAGTACTTC
- | many | TRBJ1-2 | TRBV28 | CASSLERSRSYTF | TGTGCCAGCAGTTTAGAACGGAGCAGGTCCTACACCTTC
- | many | TRBJ2-7 | TRBV10-3 | CAISGPQVEQYF | TGTGCCATCAGCGGTCCCCAGGTAGAGCAGTACTTC
TRBD2 | - | TRBJ2-7 | TRBV6-1 | CASSPGLGTASYF | TGTGCCAGCAGTCCGGGACTAGGGACGGCTTCGTACTTC
TRBD2 | once | TRBJ2-7 | TRBV4-2 | CASSPTSGEREQYF | TGTGCCAGCAGCCCGACTAGCGGGGAGCGCGAGCAGTACTTC
- | few | TRBJ2-4 | TRBV7-3 | CASSLGTRGNIQYF | TGTGCCAGCAGCTTAGGTACTAGGGGTAACATTCAGTACTTC